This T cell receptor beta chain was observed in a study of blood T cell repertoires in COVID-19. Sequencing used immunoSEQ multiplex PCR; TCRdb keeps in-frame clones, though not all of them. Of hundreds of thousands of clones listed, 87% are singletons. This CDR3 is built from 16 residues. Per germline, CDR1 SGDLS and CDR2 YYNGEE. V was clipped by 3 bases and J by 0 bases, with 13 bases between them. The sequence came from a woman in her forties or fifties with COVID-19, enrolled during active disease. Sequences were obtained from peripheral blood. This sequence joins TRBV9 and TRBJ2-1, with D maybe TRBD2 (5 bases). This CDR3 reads CASSAGGSHSYNEQFF. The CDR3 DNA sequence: TGTGCCAGCAGCGCCGGAGGTTCCCACTCCTACAATGAGCAGTTCTTC.